Sequencing of this TCR beta chain was carried out in a study of T cell repertoires in cytomegalovirus infection. Turning to the study itself: Carrying CMV and the relevant HLA type showed in public TCR beta signatures. Study results and limitations: Using cumulative public TCR beta family frequency, the authors identified those who carried CMV together with the relevant HLA. In two of eight donors, the top clonotype was HLA-C-restricted CMV-specific.

The V gene's germline CDR1 is SGHTA and CDR2 FQGNSA. This CDR3 has 15 residues. Trimming stripped 5 bases from V and 5 bases from J, with 18 bases between. As to this clonotype: Its matching antigen is unknown.

Using its own MiXCR run on the reads, TCRdb lists one record per CDR3 protein. The repertoire holds roughly 350,000 distinct CDR3 sequences, with roughly a third as singletons. The chain carries TRBV7-2 and TRBJ1-1; D gene unclear. This material consisted of cultured PBMCs, taken from culture after CMV antigen stimulation. The receptor was isolated from a human donor in good health (CMV status not recorded). Some clones in this sample may be carry-over from other donors' samples. Here the CDR3 DNA reads TGTGCCAGCAGCCCACCCGGGAGCATAAGGACTGAAGCTTTCTTT. Protein product: CASSPPGSIRTEAFF.